This T cell receptor beta chain was captured by sequencing in a study of shared clonotypes between healthy human individuals. The method was immunoSEQ multiplex PCR; TCRdb's version includes in-frame clones alone and lacks a portion of them. Of roughly 2,500,000 clones in the sample, under 95% are singletons; the top ten hold about 0.34%. CD4+ cells yielded CD45RA+ naive and CD45RA-negative memory subsets. This CDR3 has 16 amino acids. V was shortened by 0 bases and J by 1 base, with 12 bases between the two germline ends. Germline CDR1 reads LNHNV; CDR2 reads YYDKDF (reference sequence). What was sequenced was naive CD4+ T cells from PBMCs. The subset: CD45RA+ positively selected. The chain employs TRBV15 and TRBJ2-5; perhaps D is TRBD1 or TRBD2 (6 bases each). The receptor was derived from a man aged 18 to 35 in good health. Some clones in this sample may be carry-over from other donors' samples. CDR3 DNA: TGTGCCACCAGCAGAGAGAAACAGGGAGGCCAAGAGACCCAGTACTTC. Protein: CATSREKQGGQETQYF. The full variable domain, completed using reference TRBV15 and TRBJ2-5, is DAMVIQNPRYQVTQFGKPVTLSCSQTLNHNVMYWYQQKSSQAPKLLFHYYDKDFNNEADTPDNFQSRRPNTSFCFLDIRSPGLGDTAMYLCATSREKQGGQETQYFGPGTRLLVL.